This is a list of T cell receptor beta chains from one sample in a study of T cells after yellow fever vaccination. TCRdb passed the 5' RACE reads through MiXCR, listing each CDR3 protein once. The table shows some 320,000 distinct CDR3 sequences, with around a tenth occurring only once. The sequencing here drew on CD4+ T cells sorted from PBMCs, taken 45 days after the yellow fever booster vaccination. Receptors originate from a man aged 18 to 35 who received the YFV17D yellow fever vaccine. Each CDR3 is given with its conserved first and last residue. D genes are given only for firm matches. The size field is filled for only some rows; it gives once, few, many or a size class.

clone size	D gene	V gene	J gene	CDR3 DNA	CDR3 protein
few	NA	TRBV29-1	TRBJ2-7	TGCAGCGTGGCTTTAGCTCAGCCCTACGAGCAGTACTTC	CSVALAQPYEQYF
NA	NA	TRBV7-2	TRBJ2-2	TGTGCCAGCAGTCGACTAGTCGGAACCGGGGAGCTGTTTTTT	CASSRLVGTGELFF
few	NA	TRBV6-6	TRBJ2-3	TGTGCCAGCAGTGCCCAAAGCGGCCTGGGAGATACGCAGTATTTT	CASSAQSGLGDTQYF
many	TRBD1	TRBV7-8	TRBJ2-7	TGTGCCAGCAGCTTAGGGACAGGGCCCTACGAGCAGTACTTC	CASSLGTGPYEQYF
few	NA	TRBV4-3	TRBJ2-1	TGCGCCAGCAGCCAAGAGGGCAGGGCAAATGAGCAGTTCTTC	CASSQEGRANEQFF
few	NA	TRBV15	TRBJ2-5	TGTGCCACCAGCAGGAGCCTTCAAGAGACCCAGTACTTC	CATSRSLQETQYF
few	TRBD1	TRBV5-1	TRBJ1-1	TGCGCCAGCAGCTTTCGTATGGGACAGGGGCGAACTGAAGCTTTCTTT	CASSFRMGQGRTEAFF
many	NA	TRBV20-1	TRBJ2-5	TGCAGTGCTAGGGCCTTTCCCCAAGAGACCCAGTACTTC	CSARAFPQETQYF
few	NA	TRBV4-1	TRBJ1-1	TGCGCCAGCAGTTACCCGGGTACGAACACTGAAGCTTTCTTT	CASSYPGTNTEAFF
NA	NA	TRBV7-3	TRBJ2-3	TGTGCCAGCAGCAAACATTACACAGATACGCAGTATTTT	CASSKHYTDTQYF
few	NA	TRBV6-5	TRBJ1-2	TGTGCCAGCAGTTCGTATACATCAGGAAACTATGGCTACACCTTC	CASSSYTSGNYGYTF
NA	NA	TRBV3-1	TRBJ2-3	TGTGCCAGCAGCCAAGCAGGCGATGGGACCCCACGGGCAGATACGCAGTATTTT	CASSQAGDGTPRADTQYF
many	NA	TRBV12-3/TRBV12-4	TRBJ1-2	TGTGCCAGCAGTCCAGGGGCAGCATGGGACTATGGCTACACCTTC	CASSPGAAWDYGYTF
NA	TRBD1	TRBV5-1	TRBJ2-1	TGCGCCAGCAGCTGGGACAGGGGGGACAATGAGCAGTTCTTC	CASSWDRGDNEQFF
NA	NA	TRBV7-2	TRBJ1-6	TGTGCCAGCAGCCCTGGGCGGGGGGGGTATAATTCACCCCTCCACTTT	CASSPGRGGYNSPLHF
NA	NA	TRBV6-5	TRBJ2-1	TGTGCCAGCAGTTACAGGGGGGGCAAGGTCTTC	CASSYRGGKVF
NA	NA	TRBV7-2	TRBJ1-6	TGTGCCAGCAGCCCAGCGGGGGGACCCCTCCACTTT	CASSPAGGPLHF
NA	TRBD1	TRBV24-1	TRBJ2-1	TGTGCCACCAGTGACCTGGGACAGGGGAACAATGAGCAGTTCTTC	CATSDLGQGNNEQFF
NA	NA	TRBV12-3/TRBV12-4	TRBJ1-2	TGTGCCAGCAGTCCTCGCCCCTATGGCTACACCTTC	CASSPRPYGYTF
NA	TRBD1	TRBV2	TRBJ1-2	TGTGCCAGCACCTCTACAGGGGAAGGCTACACCTTC	CASTSTGEGYTF
few	TRBD2	TRBV28	TRBJ2-3	TGTGCCAGCAGTTTAGGCGGGGGGGCCTGGGATACGCAGTATTTT	CASSLGGGAWDTQYF
NA	NA	TRBV5-6	TRBJ1-5	TGTGCCAGCAGTCCGGGACCCAATCAGCCCCAGCATTTT	CASSPGPNQPQHF
once	NA	TRBV4-2	TRBJ2-6	TGTGCCAGCAGCGGAGAGGGGTGGGCAAGCTCTGGGGCCAACGTCCTGACTTTC	CASSGEGWASSGANVLTF
NA	NA	TRBV5-1	TRBJ1-5	TGCGCCAGCAGCTTGGACCCTGGCCAGGCCGGACAGCCCCAGCATTTT	CASSLDPGQAGQPQHF
NA	NA	TRBV7-9	TRBJ2-3	TGTGCCAGCAACCCCTCGCGGGGTAACACAGATACGCAGTATTTT	CASNPSRGNTDTQYF
few	NA	TRBV20-1	TRBJ1-1	TGCAGTGCCCCACCGGGACATTGGAACACTGAAGCTTTCTTT	CSAPPGHWNTEAFF
NA	TRBD1	TRBV5-6	TRBJ2-5	TGTGCCAGCAGCGCCATGACAGGGGACCAAGAGACCCAGTACTTC	CASSAMTGDQETQYF
many	TRBD1	TRBV2	TRBJ2-3	TGTGCCAGCAGGGCACAGGGGCTCACAGATACGCAGTATTTT	CASRAQGLTDTQYF
NA	NA	TRBV7-2	TRBJ1-5	TGTGCCAGCAGCTTTCGGTTCAATCAGCCCCAGCATTTT	CASSFRFNQPQHF
NA	NA	TRBV7-8	TRBJ2-7	TGTGCCAGCAGCTTGGGAACCTACGAGCAGTACTTC	CASSLGTYEQYF
NA	TRBD2	TRBV7-2	TRBJ2-1	TGTGCCAGCAGCTTAACGGGCGGGGGTTCCTACAATGAGCAGTTCTTC	CASSLTGGGSYNEQFF
NA	TRBD2	TRBV6-5	TRBJ2-1	TGTGCCAGCAGTTACTCGGCGGGGGGGTACAATGAGCAGTTCTTC	CASSYSAGGYNEQFF
many	NA	TRBV9	TRBJ1-1	TGTGCCAGCAGCGGGACGGTGAACACTGAAGCTTTCTTT	CASSGTVNTEAFF
many	TRBD2	TRBV5-1	TRBJ2-1	TGCGCCAGCAGCTCAACTAGCGGGGGGGCTTACAATGAGCAGTTCTTC	CASSSTSGGAYNEQFF
NA	NA	TRBV12-3/TRBV12-4	TRBJ2-7	TGTGCCAGCAGTTTTTACTCGCCGGACGAGCAGTACTTC	CASSFYSPDEQYF
few	NA	TRBV4-1	TRBJ2-6	TGCGCCAGCAGCCAAGGTGGTTTGCTACTGTTACCTGGGGCCAACGTCCTGACTTTC	CASSQGGLLLLPGANVLTF
many	NA	TRBV28	TRBJ2-3	TGTGCCAGCAGTCCTACGGGGGGCGCGGATACGCAGTATTTT	CASSPTGGADTQYF
NA	NA	TRBV7-2	TRBJ2-3	TGTGCCAGCAGCTTACGCCCATCGGGCGATACGCAGTATTTT	CASSLRPSGDTQYF
NA	TRBD2	TRBV20-1	TRBJ2-1	TGCAGTGCCCGCGGGGCGGGGGGGCCATGGAATGAGCAGTTCTTC	CSARGAGGPWNEQFF
NA	NA	TRBV6-4	TRBJ2-5	TGTGCCAGCAGTGACTCGGTGGAGACCCAGTACTTC	CASSDSVETQYF
many	NA	TRBV10-3	TRBJ1-1	TGTGCCATCAGTGATTGGCAACAGGGTTCGGGGAACACTGAAGCTTTCTTT	CAISDWQQGSGNTEAFF
many	TRBD2	TRBV15	TRBJ2-3	TGTGCCACCAGCGATTTCCTCCTGGGCGGAGCGGGGGGAGGTACGCAGTATTTT	CATSDFLLGGAGGGTQYF
NA	NA	TRBV2	TRBJ2-1	TGTGCCAGCAGTGAAAGGGACCACGGGGAGTTCTTC	CASSERDHGEFF
few	NA	TRBV2	TRBJ2-3	TGTGCCAGCAGTGAAGGAGCGTATACGCAGTATTTT	CASSEGAYTQYF
NA	NA	TRBV20-1	TRBJ2-3	TGCAGTGCTAGAAGGGACGGCGACACAGATACGCAGTATTTT	CSARRDGDTDTQYF
NA	NA	TRBV12-3/TRBV12-4	TRBJ2-7	TGTGCCAGCAGTTTGGCCTTTCCGGGAGCCGGCGACGAGCAGTACTTC	CASSLAFPGAGDEQYF
few	NA	TRBV30	TRBJ1-3	TGTGCCTGGAGCGATACCCCCTTCATGTCTGGAAACACCATATATTTT	CAWSDTPFMSGNTIYF
few	TRBD1	TRBV10-3	TRBJ2-6	TGTGCCAGTCTACAGGGGGCCAACTCTGGGGCCAACGTCCTGACTTTC	CASLQGANSGANVLTF
few	NA	TRBV7-7	TRBJ1-3	TGTGCTAGCAGCTTAGCCCCGAGAGACACCATATATTTT	CASSLAPRDTIYF
NA	TRBD2	TRBV28	TRBJ2-1	TGTGCCAGCAGTTCGTGGGTGGGGGGGGACAATGAGCAGTTCTTC	CASSSWVGGDNEQFF
NA	NA	TRBV9	TRBJ2-1	TGTGCCAGCAGCCGGCGTTCCCCCCACAATGAGCAGTTCTTC	CASSRRSPHNEQFF
few	TRBD1	TRBV27	TRBJ1-1	TGTGCCAGCAGATCTAACAGGGGTAACACTGAAGCTTTCTTT	CASRSNRGNTEAFF
NA	NA	TRBV7-2	TRBJ2-3	TGTGCCAGCAGCTTTAGGTCAGGAGGAACAGATACGCAGTATTTT	CASSFRSGGTDTQYF
NA	TRBD2	TRBV3-1	TRBJ2-1	TGTGCCAGCAGCCCTCGGGGACTATTGCACAATGAGCAGTTCTTC	CASSPRGLLHNEQFF
NA	NA	TRBV7-2	TRBJ1-1	TGTGCCAGCAGCCCGGGCCAGGGACGAGAAGCTTTCTTT	CASSPGQGREAFF
NA	TRBD2	TRBV9	TRBJ2-5	TGTGCCAGCAGCGTAAGACCGGGACTAGCGGGGTTTGGAGAGACCCAGTACTTC	CASSVRPGLAGFGETQYF
NA	NA	TRBV7-2	TRBJ2-7	TGTGCCAGCAGCCGACATTTGGGCGAGCAGTACTTC	CASSRHLGEQYF
few	NA	TRBV6-5	TRBJ2-5	TGTGCCAGCAGTTACTTCGTGGGTCTCCAAGAGACCCAGTACTTC	CASSYFVGLQETQYF
many	NA	TRBV7-2	TRBJ2-5	TGTGCCAGCAGCTTAGGAGGAAGCCAAGAGACCCAGTACTTC	CASSLGGSQETQYF